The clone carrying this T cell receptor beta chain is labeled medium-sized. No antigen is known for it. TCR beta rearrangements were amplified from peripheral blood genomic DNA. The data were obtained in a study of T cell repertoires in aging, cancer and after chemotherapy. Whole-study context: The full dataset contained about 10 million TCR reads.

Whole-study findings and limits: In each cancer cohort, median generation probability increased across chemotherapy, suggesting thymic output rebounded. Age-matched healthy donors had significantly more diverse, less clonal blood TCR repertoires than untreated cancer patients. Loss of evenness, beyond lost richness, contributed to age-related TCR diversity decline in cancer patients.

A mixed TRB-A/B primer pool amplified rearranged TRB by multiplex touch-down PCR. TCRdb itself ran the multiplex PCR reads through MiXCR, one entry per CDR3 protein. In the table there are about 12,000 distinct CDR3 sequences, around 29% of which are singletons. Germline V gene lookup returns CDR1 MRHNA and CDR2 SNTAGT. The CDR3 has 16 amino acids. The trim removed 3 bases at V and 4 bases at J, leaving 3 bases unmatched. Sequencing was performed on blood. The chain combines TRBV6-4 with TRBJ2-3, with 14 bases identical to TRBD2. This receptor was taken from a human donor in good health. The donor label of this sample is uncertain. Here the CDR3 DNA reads TGTGCCAGCAGTGAGACTAGCGGGGGGGCCGCAGATACGCAGTATTTT. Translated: CASSETSGGAADTQYF.